This passage covers 31 T cell receptor beta chains from one sample sequenced in a study of blood T cell repertoires in COVID-19. Produced via immunoSEQ multiplex PCR; TCRdb's table is partial and in-frame only. The table shows more than 300,000 clones, with more than 85% occurring only once. Source material: PBMCs or T cells enriched from blood (not recorded which). These receptors were taken from a woman between 35 and 50 years old who had been exposed to COVID-19.

V and J are TRBV29-1 and TRBJ1-1, with 8 bases lining up with TRBD1. The junction had 2 bases not matched to a gene; V was cut back by 1 base and J by 1 base. The CDR3 is 14 residues long. The germline CDR1 and CDR2 sequences are SQVTM and ANQGSEA. This chain's CDR3 is CSVEGGTGNTEAFF. The CDR3 nucleotides are TGCAGCGTTGAAGGGGGGACAGGGAACACTGAAGCTTTCTTT.

The chain joins TRBV5-6 to TRBJ1-5, with D unclear. V was shortened by 6 bases and J by 4 bases, with 8 bases between the two germline ends. Germline-derived CDR1 and CDR2 are SGHDT and YYEEEE. The CDR3 consists of 12 residues. This CDR3 reads CASTAANQPQHF. CDR3 nucleotide sequence: TGTGCCAGCACGGCGGCGAATCAGCCCCAGCATTTT.

The chain combines TRBV5-1 with TRBJ2-3, with 11 bases that match TRBD2. The J segment lost 2 bases and the V segment lost 7 bases, leaving 12 bases of the junction unmatched. Germline loops: CDR1 SGHRS, CDR2 YFSETQ. The CDR3 spans 17 residues. The CDR3: CASSRGGTSGFTDTQYF. In nucleotides, the CDR3 is TGCGCCAGCTCCCGCGGGGGGACTAGCGGCTTCACAGATACGCAGTATTTT.

This clone is a singleton in its sample. The rearrangement joins TRBV6-4 to TRBJ1-1; the match to TRBD1 covers 7 bases. The J segment lost 6 bases and the V segment lost 4 bases, leaving 5 bases of the junction unmatched. The CDR3 is 13 amino acids. CDR1 MRHNA and CDR2 SNTAGT come from the germline V gene. This CDR3 is CASSANQGAEAFF. The DNA for the CDR3 is TGTGCCAGCAGTGCCAACCAGGGGGCTGAAGCTTTCTTT.

The chain joins TRBV19 to TRBJ1-5, with unresolved D. This CDR3 region has 12 residues. With 4 bases removed from V and 10 bases from J, the gap between germline ends came to 11 bases. Germline V gene data show CDR1 as LNHDA and CDR2 as SQIVND (reference sequence). Written as DNA, the CDR3 is TGTGCCAGTAGTAACGGCGGCGGCCCCCAGCATTTT. Translation: CASSNGGGPQHF.

The chain links TRBV18 to TRBJ1-1; 11 bases map to TRBD1. The CDR3 is 13 residues long. With 4 bases clipped from V and 6 bases from J, the junction kept 1 base outside the gene matches. Germline V lookup: CDR1 KGHSH, CDR2 LQKENI. The CDR3 DNA is TGTGCCAGCTCACGGGACAGGGGGTCTGAAGCTTTCTTT. It specifies CASSRDRGSEAFF.

The V and J genes are TRBV11-3 and TRBJ2-7; 7 positions match TRBD2. CDR1 and CDR2 from the germline V gene are SGHNT and YENEEA. The junction had 8 bases not matched to a gene; V was cut back by 7 bases and J by 2 bases. The CDR3 covers 14 residues. As DNA, the CDR3 is TGTGCCAGCAAGGGAGGGGAGGGGACCTACGAGCAGTACTTC. This gives the protein CASKGGEGTYEQYF. Filled out from reference TRBV11-3 and TRBJ2-7, the complete variable domain reads EAGVVQSPRYKIIEKKQPVAFWCNPISGHNTLYWYLQNLGQGPELLIRYENEEAVDDSQLPKDRFSAERLKGVDSTLKIQPAELGDSAVYLCASKGGEGTYEQYFGPGTRLTVT.

This sequence joins TRBV19 and TRBJ2-5, with 7 bases lining up with TRBD1. The CDR3 spans 12 residues. Germline values: CDR1 LNHDA, CDR2 SQIVND (reference sequence). With 9 bases clipped from V and 4 bases from J, the junction kept 5 bases outside the gene matches. CDR3 sequence: CASGTEGETQYF. In DNA form, the CDR3 reads TGTGCCAGCGGGACAGAAGGAGAGACCCAGTACTTC.

This sequence joins TRBV12-3 or TRBV12-4 and TRBJ1-1; no reliable D call. The CDR3 is 13 amino acids. Trimming left V 2 bases short and J 4 bases short, with 8 bases between. CDR3 protein: CASSLRLGTEAFF. The DNA of the CDR3 is TGTGCCAGCAGTTTAAGACTGGGCACTGAAGCTTTCTTT.

V is TRBV5-4 and J is TRBJ1-3; D possibly corresponds to TRBD1 (5 bases). The germline CDR1 and CDR2 sequences are SGHNT and YYREEE (reference sequence). Between the trimmed V and J ends, which lost 2 bases and 3 bases, there was a span of 12 bases. The CDR3 has 15 amino acids. The CDR3 protein is CASSFQGRRGNTIYF. CDR3 DNA sequence: TGTGCCAGCAGCTTCCAGGGTAGGCGTGGAAACACCATATATTTT.

The J gene is TRBJ2-6, the V gene TRBV11-3, with 8 bases matching TRBD1. Losses at the gene ends were 4 bases for V and 4 bases for J; bases not matched to a gene: 9. The CDR3 sequence is 17 residues long. Germline V gene lookup returns CDR1 SGHNT and CDR2 YENEEA. The CDR3 nucleotides read TGTGCCAGCAGCTCGGATGGACAGGGTTACGGGGCCAACGTCCTGACTTTC. It specifies CASSSDGQGYGANVLTF.

The rearrangement links TRBV9 to TRBJ1-6; D is perhaps TRBD1 (6 bases). CDR1 is SGDLS, CDR2 YYNGEE, per germline. Trimming left V 3 bases short and J 8 bases short, with 12 bases between. This CDR3 spans 14 amino acids. The CDR3 DNA sequence: TGTGCCAGCAGCGAAAGGGACACTGATTCACCCCTCCACTTT. It encodes CASSERDTDSPLHF.

V usage is TRBV5-6 and J usage is TRBJ1-6; D remains unclear. Germline loops: CDR1 SGHDT, CDR2 YYEEEE. The V and J ends lost 2 bases and 6 bases respectively, with 6 bases between them. The CDR3 sequence is 13 residues long. CDR3 protein: CASSFTSNSPLHF. The CDR3 DNA reads as TGTGCCAGCAGCTTTACCAGTAATTCACCCCTCCACTTT. Looking up the rest from reference TRBV5-6 and TRBJ1-6 gives the full variable domain: DAGVTQSPTHLIKTRGQQVTLRCSPKSGHDTVSWYQQALGQGPQFIFQYYEEEERQRGNFPDRFSGHQFPNYSSELNVNALLLGDSALYLCASSFTSNSPLHFGNGTRLTVT.

The rearrangement links TRBV3-1 (or the pseudogene TRBV3-2) to TRBJ2-7, with 7 bases lining up with TRBD1. V lost 4 bases to trimming and J lost 7 bases; unmatched junction nucleotides: 13. CDR3 length: 15 residues. Germline loops: CDR1 LGHDT, CDR2 YNNKEL (reference sequence). Here the CDR3 DNA reads TGTGCCAGCAGCCCGCTCGGGACAGCTAAAAGGGAGCAGTACTTC. This gives the protein CASSPLGTAKREQYF.

The rearrangement uses TRBV30 and TRBJ1-1; D is possibly TRBD1 (6 bases). V lost 1 base and J 8 bases, leaving 11 bases between the germline ends. The CDR3 is 12 residues long. The V gene's germline CDR1 is GTSNPN and CDR2 SVGIG (reference sequence). The CDR3 DNA follows: TGTGCCTGGAGTGACAGCGACAGGGAAGCTTTCTTT. It specifies CAWSDSDREAFF.

The rearrangement joins TRBV6-5 to TRBJ1-2; D ambiguous. The V gene's germline CDR1 is MNHEY and CDR2 SVGAGI. The CDR3 is 12 amino acids. V dropped 6 bases and J dropped 4 bases, with 9 bases sitting between them. The CDR3 sequence is CASRGPGYGYTF. The CDR3 coding sequence is TGTGCCAGCAGGGGTCCGGGCTATGGCTACACCTTC.

The CDR3 bases are TGCAGTGTATTACCGAGGGTTGGCTACACCTTC. It codes for CSVLPRVGYTF. The chain combines TRBV20-1 with TRBJ1-2; D remains ambiguous. With 7 bases removed from V and 7 bases from J, the gap between germline ends came to 13 bases. Germline V gene lookup returns CDR1 DFQATT and CDR2 SNEGSKA (reference sequence). The CDR3 consists of 11 residues.

The chain recombines TRBV7-8 with TRBJ2-1; the match to TRBD2 covers 9 bases. J gave up 12 bases and V 5 bases, and 14 bases lay outside the gene matches. The CDR3 has 15 amino acids. Germline-derived CDR1 and CDR2 are SGHVS and FQNEAQ. Written as DNA, the CDR3 is TGTGCCAGCAGCCTCCGACTAGCGGAGCCCCGAGGGCAGTTCTTC. Its translation is CASSLRLAEPRGQFF.

In this sample, this clone turned up once. V gene TRBV4-1 combines with J gene TRBJ1-2; weak D call: TRBD1 (5 bases). From germline, CDR1 is MGHRA and CDR2 YSYEKL. The V and J ends lost 0 bases and 8 bases respectively, with 19 bases between them. CDR3 size: 16 residues. DNA of the CDR3: TGCGCCAGCAGCCAAGACCCCGGGGGGGAGGGTAGGGGCTACACCTTC. Translation gives CASSQDPGGEGRGYTF.

The rearrangement links TRBV5-4 to TRBJ2-2; the match to TRBD2 covers 7 bases. The CDR3 totals 16 residues. Germline assignment: CDR1 SGHNT and CDR2 YYREEE (reference sequence). J gave up 4 bases and V 4 bases, and 10 bases lay outside the gene matches. CDR3 sequence reads: CASSPTGGGATGELFF. DNA for the CDR3: TGTGCCAGCAGCCCCACGGGGGGAGGGGCCACCGGGGAGCTGTTTTTT.

The chain couples TRBV19 to TRBJ1-1; no reliable D call. The CDR3 sequence is 13 residues long. Trimming stripped 3 bases from V and 2 bases from J, with 7 bases between. CDR1 is LNHDA and CDR2 is SQIVND in the germline V gene (reference sequence). CDR3 DNA: TGTGCCAGTAGTATCCCGGGTAACACTGAAGCTTTCTTT. Amino acid sequence: CASSIPGNTEAFF.

The rearrangement links TRBV5-4 to TRBJ2-7; TRBD2 is a possible D gene (5 bases). Germline-derived CDR1 and CDR2 are SGHNT and YYREEE (reference sequence). Trimming cost V 2 bases and J 2 bases, with 8 bases left between them. There are 13 residues in the CDR3. The CDR3 reads CASSFPGTYEQYF. The DNA of the CDR3 is TGTGCCAGCAGCTTCCCCGGGACCTACGAGCAGTACTTC.

The gene calls are TRBV18 and TRBJ2-3, with a tentative D call TRBD2 (5 bases). The germline V gene has CDR1 KGHSH and CDR2 LQKENI. CDR3 length equals 14 residues. Between the trimmed V and J ends, which lost 4 bases and 2 bases, there was a span of 10 bases. This CDR3 is CASSQSGNTDTQYF. CDR3 DNA: TGTGCCAGCTCACAAAGCGGCAACACAGATACGCAGTATTTT.

This rearrangement joins TRBV29-1 to TRBJ1-2; a weak D match, TRBD1 (5 bases). CDR1 SQVTM and CDR2 ANQGSEA come from the germline V gene. The V end was cut by 6 bases, the J end by 6 bases, with 11 bases between. The CDR3 has 11 residues. Here the CDR3 reads CSVPGGDGYTF. CDR3 in DNA: TGCAGCGTCCCCGGGGGGGATGGCTACACCTTC.

This clone showed up just once. The chain couples TRBV7-3 to TRBJ2-2; maybe TRBD2 (5 bases). The germline V and J ends were trimmed by 2 bases and 3 bases, with 16 bases remaining between them. The CDR3 has 17 residues. The germline V gene encodes CDR1 SGHTA and CDR2 FQGTGA. The CDR3 protein is CASSLFSPLGDTGELFF. DNA for the CDR3: TGTGCCAGCAGCTTATTCTCACCCCTCGGGGACACCGGGGAGCTGTTTTTT.

V gene TRBV12-5 combines with J gene TRBJ1-2, with D perhaps matching TRBD1 (6 bases). Looked up from germline, CDR1 is LGHNT and CDR2 is FRNRAP. With 3 bases removed from V and 2 bases from J, the gap between germline ends came to 22 bases. The CDR3 consists of 18 residues. CDR3 protein: CASGLQGAVQRGNYGYTF. The CDR3 coding sequence is TGTGCTAGTGGTTTACAGGGAGCCGTTCAGCGCGGGAACTATGGCTACACCTTC.

The chain has TRBV19 and TRBJ1-2; tentatively, D is TRBD1 (5 bases). Germline loops: CDR1 LNHDA, CDR2 SQIVND (reference sequence). The CDR3 is 15 residues long. Trimming took off 0 bases at V and 2 bases at J, with 10 bases between the two ends. CDR3 nucleotide sequence: TGTGCCAGTAGTATAGAGGAGGGGCCCAACTATGGCTACACCTTC. Its protein product is CASSIEEGPNYGYTF.

The chain recombines TRBV7-2 with TRBJ2-7; D uncertain. The CDR3 covers 14 residues. V lost 1 base and J lost 2, with 9 bases in between. Germline CDR1 is SGHTA and CDR2 is FQGNSA. CDR3: CASSLVYSTYEQYF. The CDR3 nucleotides are TGTGCCAGCAGCTTAGTGTACAGTACCTACGAGCAGTACTTC.

This clone was seen only a few times. The chain is built from TRBV5-1 and TRBJ1-5, with TRBD1 as a possible D gene (5 bases). The CDR3 covers 14 residues. Germline CDR1 is SGHRS and CDR2 is YFSETQ. Trimming left V 4 bases short and J 6 bases short, with 14 bases between. The DNA for the CDR3 is TGCGCCAGCAGCACGGCGGTCGGGGGTCAGCCCCAGCATTTT. This gives the protein CASSTAVGGQPQHF.

The V gene is TRBV5-4, the J gene TRBJ2-5, with 8 bases matching TRBD2. The junction had 9 bases not matched to a gene; V was cut back by 3 bases and J by 5 bases. Germline V CDR1 and CDR2: SGHNT, YYREEE (reference sequence). The CDR3 totals 15 residues. Here the CDR3 reads CASSSSLSGVETQYF. CDR3 bases: TGTGCCAGCAGCTCAAGCCTTAGCGGGGTCGAGACCCAGTACTTC.

In this sample, this clone turned up a few times. The chain carries TRBV6-4 and TRBJ1-1; D unclear. V lost 3 bases, J lost 10 bases, and 12 bases lay in between. The CDR3 runs to 12 residues. In germline, CDR1 is MRHNA, CDR2 SNTAGT. The CDR3 DNA reads TGTGCCAGCAGTGATCCAGTTGGTCGAGCTTTCTTT. This translates into CASSDPVGRAFF.